A single sample is the source of the 3 T cell receptor beta chains below, sequenced in a study of regulatory T cells in long-lasting Graves disease. CDR3-region Arm-PCR and iRepertoire HTBI primers produced the TCR beta libraries. TCRdb called the multiplex PCR reads again in MiXCR, with one record for every CDR3 protein. Here the sample spans roughly 300,000 distinct CDR3 sequences, roughly a fifth being singletons. Time point specified: persistent/refractory GD, antithyroid drugs over 5 years with positive TRAb. Researchers made the TCR library from RNA that was extracted from PBMCs. Source: peripheral blood mononuclear cells (PBMCs), taken when the disease was refractory, from a patient treated with antithyroid drugs. The origin of the receptors is a female donor with Graves disease.

The J gene is TRBJ1-1, the V gene TRBV20-1; D gene uncertain. V lost 3 bases and J 12 bases, leaving 17 bases between the germline ends. The CDR3 loop spans 12 amino acids. Germline assignment: CDR1 DFQATT and CDR2 SNEGSKA (reference sequence). The CDR3 loop is CSASSRALAPFF. CDR3 bases: TGCAGTGCTAGTAGTCGGGCCCTGGCCCCTTTCTTT.

V gene TRBV27 combines with J gene TRBJ2-3, with 11 positions matching TRBD2. The V gene's germline CDR1 is MNHEY and CDR2 SMNVEV (reference sequence). This CDR3 spans 14 amino acids. V lost 7 bases and J lost 2; bases outside the gene matches: 2. CDR3 amino acids: CASKLAGATDTQYF. CDR3 nucleotides: TGTGCCAGCAAACTAGCGGGGGCCACAGATACGCAGTATTTT.

This clonotype has just a few counts. The chain carries TRBV20-1 and TRBJ2-4; the D is unclear. The germline CDR1 and CDR2 sequences are DFQATT and SNEGSKA (reference sequence). The CDR3 totals 18 residues. V was pared by 0 bases and J by 0 bases, with 18 bases between. CDR3 sequence (DNA): TGCAGTGCTAGAGATCCCCGCATACAAGACCGAGCCAAAAACATTCAGTACTTC. Protein sequence: CSARDPRIQDRAKNIQYF.